The clone carrying this TCR beta chain was counted ten times or more. Its specificity is unknown. This sample is drawn from a study of spatial heterogeneity in lung cancer. TCRdb independently ran MiXCR on the 5' RACE reads; one entry per CDR3 protein. The repertoire holds about 38,000 distinct CDR3 sequences, with approximately 5.2% as singletons. Points from the study as a whole: Blood showed ubiquitous tumor TCRs more often at resection than at routine follow-up.

This CDR3 has 15 residues. Trimming removed 6 bases at V and 0 bases at J, with 12 bases between. The V gene's germline CDR1 is DFQATT and CDR2 SNEGSKA (reference sequence). Time point given: sample taken at primary tumor resection. Samples were donated by 72 untreated early-stage non-small cell lung cancer patients. The rearrangement links TRBV20-1 to TRBJ1-6; D is possibly TRBD1 (6 bases). Material: PBMCs, obtained at surgery. The source is a female donor with early-stage non-small cell lung cancer. The CDR3, as DNA: TGCAGTGCCCGAGGGGGGAACTCCTATAATTCACCCCTCCACTTT. Its translation is CSARGGNSYNSPLHF.